This entry concerns a single TCR beta chain. Repertoires were generated with immunoSEQ multiplex PCR, while TCRdb's copy carries only in-frame clones and drops some. The sample shows hundreds of thousands of clones, approximately 87% of them seen only once. In germline, CDR1 is MNHEY, CDR2 SMNVEV (reference sequence). This CDR3 is 15 amino acids long. The J segment lost 6 bases and the V segment lost 0 bases, leaving 1 base of the junction unmatched. The sample originates from a study of shared T cell receptors in the human thymus. This sample also belongs to another study, concerning human thymus T cells. That publication notes: Infants, healthy and Finnish, who were having corrective surgery for congenital heart defects served as donors. Resections that were taken during corrective heart surgery supplied the thymus tissue. Thymic as well as blood repertoires seemed to favor certain V and J genes unevenly. Related research has reported that thymic repertoires overlap highly among unrelated individuals.

V usage is TRBV27 and J usage is TRBJ1-4; 10 nucleotides align to TRBD1. This TCR was recovered from a boy younger than two with a congenital heart defect. Sequenced: thymocytes. The CDR3 protein is CASSLSDRGDEKLFF. DNA for the CDR3: TGTGCCAGCAGTTTATCGGACAGGGGGGATGAAAAACTGTTTTTT. The whole variable domain, remainder taken from reference TRBV27 and TRBJ1-4, is EAQVTQNPRYLITVTGKKLTVTCSQNMNHEYMSWYRQDPGLGLRQIYYSMNVEVTDKGDVPEGYKVSRKEKRNFPLILESPSPNQTSLYFCASSLSDRGDEKLFFGSGTQLSVL.